This entry concerns a single T cell receptor (beta chain). Repertoires were generated with immunoSEQ multiplex PCR, while TCRdb's copy carries only in-frame clones and drops some. The data contain roughly 79,000 clones, approximately 82% of them seen just once; the ten biggest clones take up around a fifth. The germline V and J ends were trimmed by 8 bases and 5 bases, with 16 bases remaining between them. Germline lookup yields CDR1 KGHSH and CDR2 LQKENI. CDR3 size: 13 residues. These data belong to a study of T cell responses to AZD1222 COVID-19 vaccine. About the study: Second-dose recipients at about 4 or about 12 weeks were treated as one pooled group.

Sequenced here: peripheral blood, sampled on day 0 of AZD1222 vaccination. This TCR was recovered from an adult in good health. V gene TRBV18 combines with J gene TRBJ2-7, with D possibly matching TRBD2 (7 bases). CDR3 sequence: CASRGALLDEQYF. Written as DNA, the CDR3 is TGTGCCAGCCGGGGGGCCCTTTTAGACGAGCAGTACTTC.